This T cell receptor beta chain was identified during a study of T cells in Graves' hyperthyroidism and ophthalmopathy. General study results and limits: Blood shared most expanded thyroid clonotypes above 0.001. In validation, the model predicted ophthalmopathy. These predictions came a median about 6.5 months before onset.

Under 3 months was the duration of disease in ophthalmopathy patients, who also had a Clinical Activity Score of at least 3 and a NOSPECS grade of at least 4. A patient was excluded if there was uncontrolled infection, other autoimmune disease, pregnancy or lactation. The germline gives CDR1 SQVTM, CDR2 ANQGSEA. This CDR3 is 12 amino acids long. Researchers took RNA transcripts and amplified the TCR beta CDR3 regions from them. The study used the HTBI primer set for a first-round RT-PCR of the TCR CDR3. A single record per CDR3 protein comes from TCRdb applying MiXCR to the multiplex PCR reads. The data show approximately 430,000 distinct CDR3 sequences, roughly 14% seen once. As concerns this clonotype: Its antigen is still unknown. The junction departs from germline at one end; a sequencing error may be responsible.

This sequence was found in a man between 18 and 35 years old with Graves' ophthalmopathy. The J gene is TRBJ1-3, the V gene TRBV29-1; TRBD1 might be the D (5 bases). Specimen: blood. CDR3 protein: CSGWDSGNAIYF. DNA for the CDR3: TGCAGCGGTTGGGACTCTGGAAACGCCATATATTTT.